A selection of T cell receptor beta chains follows, all from one sample in a study of CD8 T cells in ankylosing spondylitis. TCRdb ran MiXCR on the 5' RACE reads and lists one entry per CDR3 protein. The data show some 220,000 distinct CDR3 sequences, with roughly 10% seen just once and roughly 2.5% held by the top ten. Sequencing was carried out using blood, either unsorted or a sorted T cell fraction (not recorded which). The receptors here all came from a male donor with ankylosing spondylitis or in good health (not recorded which). The CDR3 runs from the conserved cysteine through the conserved F or W. A D gene is named only where the DNA matches it firmly. Expanded clones get a size class; other rows say once, few or many, or leave the size out.

J: TRBJ2-3; size: few; D: NA; length: 13; V: TRBV20-1; CDR3: CSAYGYLGDTQYF; DNA: TGCAGTGCGTACGGGTATCTGGGCGATACGCAGTATTTT
J: TRBJ2-5; size: few; D: NA; length: 13; V: TRBV7-7; CDR3: CASSLSHLETQYF; DNA: TGTGCCAGCAGCTTAAGCCATCTAGAGACCCAGTACTTC
J: TRBJ1-2; size: many; D: NA; length: 12; V: TRBV7-2; CDR3: CASSLATTVYTF; DNA: TGTGCCAGCAGCTTAGCAACCACTGTCTACACCTTC
J: TRBJ2-7; size: many; D: NA; length: 14; V: TRBV29-1; CDR3: CSVEELTPPYEQYF; DNA: TGCAGCGTTGAAGAGTTGACTCCCCCCTACGAGCAGTACTTC
J: TRBJ2-3; size: NA; D: NA; length: 15; V: TRBV3-1; CDR3: CASSHLARGKDTQYF; DNA: TGTGCCAGCAGCCATCTAGCGAGGGGGAAAGATACGCAGTATTTT
J: TRBJ1-2; size: many; D: NA; length: 15; V: TRBV29-1; CDR3: CSVEDGEGTRHGYTF; DNA: TGCAGCGTTGAAGACGGGGAAGGGACCCGCCATGGCTACACCTTC
J: TRBJ1-5; size: NA; D: NA; length: 12; V: TRBV30; CDR3: CAWQTGNRPQHF; DNA: TGTGCCTGGCAAACAGGGAATCGGCCCCAGCATTTT
J: TRBJ2-5; size: NA; D: TRBD1; length: 14; V: TRBV6-1; CDR3: CASGGTGGAETQYF; DNA: TGTGCCAGCGGCGGGACAGGGGGAGCAGAGACCCAGTACTTC
J: TRBJ2-3; size: many; D: NA; length: 13; V: TRBV3-1; CDR3: CASSQADRGEEYF; DNA: TGTGCCAGCAGCCAAGCCGACAGAGGAGAGGAGTATTTT
J: TRBJ2-1; size: many; D: NA; length: 14; V: TRBV6-1; CDR3: CASRATGVYNEQFF; DNA: TGTGCCAGCAGGGCGACAGGAGTCTACAATGAGCAGTTCTTC
J: TRBJ2-7; size: many; D: TRBD2; length: 15; V: TRBV2; CDR3: CASGWTSASVNEQYF; DNA: TGTGCCAGCGGGTGGACTAGCGCCTCCGTCAACGAGCAGTACTTC
J: TRBJ2-7; size: many; D: TRBD1; length: 14; V: TRBV30; CDR3: CAWSGRDRTYEQYF; DNA: TGTGCCTGGAGCGGTAGGGACAGGACCTACGAGCAGTACTTC
J: TRBJ2-4; size: few; D: NA; length: 14; V: TRBV30; CDR3: CAWSGDRVKNIQYF; DNA: TGTGCCTGGAGTGGGGACCGGGTCAAAAACATTCAGTACTTC
J: TRBJ2-1; size: many; D: NA; length: 14; V: TRBV7-2; CDR3: CASSLVPPYNEQFF; DNA: TGTGCCAGCAGCTTAGTCCCACCATACAATGAGCAGTTCTTC
J: TRBJ1-3; size: few; D: NA; length: 15; V: TRBV11-3; CDR3: CASSPRQTSGNTIYF; DNA: TGTGCCAGCAGCCCTCGACAGACTTCTGGAAACACCATATATTTT
J: TRBJ2-7; size: few; D: NA; length: 14; V: TRBV7-2; CDR3: CASSQMTGAYEQYF; DNA: TGTGCCAGCAGTCAAATGACAGGCGCCTACGAGCAGTACTTC
J: TRBJ1-1; size: many; D: NA; length: 13; V: TRBV6-1; CDR3: CASSPPGGGEAFF; DNA: TGTGCCAGCAGTCCCCCGGGGGGGGGTGAAGCTTTCTTT
J: TRBJ2-3; size: NA; D: NA; length: 12; V: TRBV7-9; CDR3: CASSLELSWRYF; DNA: TGTGCCAGCAGCTTAGAGCTAAGCTGGAGGTATTTT
J: TRBJ1-5; size: few; D: NA; length: 14; V: TRBV12-3/TRBV12-4; CDR3: CASSGTDSNQPQHF; DNA: TGTGCCAGCAGTGGGACGGATAGCAATCAGCCCCAGCATTTT
J: TRBJ2-7; size: many; D: TRBD1; length: 14; V: TRBV9; CDR3: CASSATGDSREQYF; DNA: TGTGCCAGCAGCGCGACAGGGGATAGCCGCGAGCAGTACTTC
J: TRBJ1-2; size: NA; D: NA; length: 15; V: TRBV10-3; CDR3: CAIGTEVPDNYGYTF; DNA: TGTGCCATAGGGACCGAGGTACCGGATAACTATGGCTACACCTTC
J: TRBJ2-5; size: many; D: TRBD2; length: 18; V: TRBV9; CDR3: CASGSGGYGHFNQETQYF; DNA: TGTGCCAGCGGGTCCGGGGGGTACGGACACTTTAACCAAGAGACCCAGTACTTC
J: TRBJ1-1; size: many; D: NA; length: 13; V: TRBV20-1; CDR3: CSARGVGETEAFF; DNA: TGCAGTGCCAGAGGGGTGGGGGAAACTGAAGCTTTCTTT
J: TRBJ2-1; size: few; D: NA; length: 14; V: TRBV27; CDR3: CASSLMVSANEQFF; DNA: TGTGCCAGCAGTTTAATGGTTAGCGCTAATGAGCAGTTCTTC
J: TRBJ2-7; size: many; D: NA; length: 13; V: TRBV12-3/TRBV12-4; CDR3: CASSFGTRDEQYF; DNA: TGTGCCAGCAGTTTCGGGACTCGGGACGAGCAGTACTTC
J: TRBJ2-5; size: many; D: NA; length: 14; V: TRBV12-3/TRBV12-4; CDR3: CASRLPGYGETQYF; DNA: TGTGCCAGCAGACTACCAGGGTATGGGGAGACCCAGTACTTC
J: TRBJ2-3; size: few; D: NA; length: 14; V: TRBV7-2; CDR3: CASSAWGSTDTQYF; DNA: TGTGCCAGCAGCGCCTGGGGAAGCACAGATACGCAGTATTTT
J: TRBJ1-2; size: many; D: TRBD1; length: 14; V: TRBV5-1; CDR3: CASSSGTAIYGYTF; DNA: TGCGCCAGCAGCTCTGGGACAGCCATCTATGGCTACACCTTC
J: TRBJ2-5; size: many; D: NA; length: 14; V: TRBV5-1; CDR3: CASSPRGAQETQYF; DNA: TGCGCCAGCAGCCCCAGGGGGGCACAAGAGACCCAGTACTTC
J: TRBJ2-3; size: many; D: NA; length: 17; V: TRBV7-9; CDR3: CASSSNWGEKGTDTQYF; DNA: TGTGCCAGCAGCTCAAACTGGGGGGAGAAGGGCACAGATACGCAGTATTTT
J: TRBJ2-1; size: few; D: TRBD1; length: 17; V: TRBV4-1; CDR3: CASSREGAAYYPNEQFF; DNA: TGCGCCAGCAGCCGAGAGGGGGCCGCATATTACCCCAATGAGCAGTTCTTC
J: TRBJ2-5; size: many; D: NA; length: 16; V: TRBV7-7; CDR3: CASSRGAPSLPETQYF; DNA: TGTGCCAGCAGCCGGGGGGCCCCTAGCCTCCCAGAGACCCAGTACTTC
J: TRBJ1-4; size: few; D: NA; length: 13; V: TRBV7-9; CDR3: CASSLAQVKGLFF; DNA: TGTGCCAGCAGCTTAGCCCAGGTGAAGGGACTGTTTTTT
J: TRBJ2-3; size: few; D: NA; length: 16; V: TRBV11-2; CDR3: CASSRRREGGRDTQYF; DNA: TGTGCCAGCAGCCGGCGGCGGGAAGGGGGCAGGGATACGCAGTATTTT
J: TRBJ2-1; size: many; D: NA; length: 12; V: TRBV28; CDR3: CASSFAYNEQFF; DNA: TGTGCCAGCAGTTTTGCCTACAATGAGCAGTTCTTC
J: TRBJ1-6; size: many; D: NA; length: 14; V: TRBV9; CDR3: CASSGRGLNSPLHF; DNA: TGTGCCAGCAGCGGTCGAGGACTCAATTCACCCCTCCACTTT
J: TRBJ2-3; size: NA; D: NA; length: 15; V: TRBV19; CDR3: CASSLLGAGTDTQYF; DNA: TGTGCCAGTAGTCTGCTAGGAGCAGGCACAGATACGCAGTATTTT
J: TRBJ2-1; size: NA; D: TRBD2; length: 18; V: TRBV27; CDR3: CASSYLLAGGPDLNEQFF; DNA: TGTGCCAGCAGTTACCTACTAGCGGGAGGACCTGATCTCAATGAGCAGTTCTTC
J: TRBJ2-3; size: NA; D: TRBD2; length: 15; V: TRBV4-1; CDR3: CASSQESGSSDTQYF; DNA: TGCGCCAGCAGCCAAGAGAGCGGGAGTTCAGATACGCAGTATTTT
J: TRBJ2-7; size: many; D: NA; length: 13; V: TRBV20-1; CDR3: CSARERGSYEQYF; DNA: TGCAGTGCTAGAGAAAGGGGCTCCTACGAGCAGTACTTC
J: TRBJ2-7; size: many; D: TRBD1; length: 14; V: TRBV20-1; CDR3: CSAGSGTGTYEQYF; DNA: TGCAGTGCCGGGTCCGGGACAGGAACCTACGAGCAGTACTTC
J: TRBJ2-3; size: many; D: NA; length: 11; V: TRBV10-3; CDR3: CAIRGLDTQYF; DNA: TGTGCCATCAGGGGACTAGATACGCAGTATTTT